This T cell receptor beta chain appears in the sequencing data of a study of blood T cell repertoires in COVID-19. Study context: In each case, the material was cDNA or gDNA derived from T cells, B-cell-depleted T cells, or PBMCs.

Authors' methods: Using reference gene primer amplification, nucleated cell counts were estimated. Method: immunoSEQ multiplex PCR; TCRdb's copy keeps in-frame clones and lacks some. The DNA was the basis for D and trimming; V, J and clone size are from that table. The sample lists 200,000 to 250,000 clones, around 78% occurring once. V lost 0 bases and J lost 10; bases outside the gene matches: 7. The CDR3 loop spans 14 amino acids. Germline CDR1 LGHNA, CDR2 YNFKEQ. This chain links TRBV4-2 with TRBJ1-1; 8 nucleotides align to TRBD1. The TCR was taken from a woman aged 65 to 85 with active or convalescent COVID-19. Sequences were obtained from peripheral blood. This CDR3 is CASSQEDDRGVAFF. Written as DNA, the CDR3 is TGTGCCAGCAGCCAAGAAGATGACAGGGGCGTAGCTTTCTTT.